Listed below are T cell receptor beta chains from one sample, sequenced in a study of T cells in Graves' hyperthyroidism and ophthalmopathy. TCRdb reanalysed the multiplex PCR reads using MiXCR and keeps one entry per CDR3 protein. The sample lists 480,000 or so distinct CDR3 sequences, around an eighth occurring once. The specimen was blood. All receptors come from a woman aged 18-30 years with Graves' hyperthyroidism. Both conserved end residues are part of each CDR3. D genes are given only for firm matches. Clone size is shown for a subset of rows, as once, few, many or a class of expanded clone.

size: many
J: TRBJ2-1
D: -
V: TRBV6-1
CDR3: CASSDSTDPDYYNEQFF
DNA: TGTGCCAGCAGTGATTCTACAGACCCTGATTATTACAATGAGCAGTTCTTC

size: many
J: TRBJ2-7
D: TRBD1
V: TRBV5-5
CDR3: CASSRDGTGTYEQYF
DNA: TGTGCCAGCAGCCGTGACGGGACAGGGACCTACGAGCAGTACTTC

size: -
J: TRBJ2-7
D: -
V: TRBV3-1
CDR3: CASSQVRLAEQYF
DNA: TGTGCCAGCAGCCAAGTTAGGCTAGCTGAGCAGTACTTC

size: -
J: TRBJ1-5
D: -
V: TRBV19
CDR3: CASSLQRTGNQPQHF
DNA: TGTGCCAGTAGCCTCCAACGGACTGGGAATCAGCCCCAGCATTTT

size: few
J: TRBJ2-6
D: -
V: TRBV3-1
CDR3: CASSLTQGGPGANVLTF
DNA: TGTGCCAGCAGCCTTACACAGGGAGGGCCTGGGGCCAACGTCCTGACTTTC

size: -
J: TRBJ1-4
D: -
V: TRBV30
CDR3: CAWSVPGTAREKLFF
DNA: TGTGCCTGGAGTGTACCCGGGACCGCGAGAGAAAAACTGTTTTTT

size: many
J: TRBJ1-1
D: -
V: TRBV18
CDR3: CASSPPGQTMNTEAFF
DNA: TGTGCCAGCTCACCTCCGGGACAAACAATGAACACTGAAGCTTTCTTT

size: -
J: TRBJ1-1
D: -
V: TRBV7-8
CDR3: CASSLRGASNTEAFF
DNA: TGTGCCAGCAGCTTACGGGGGGCCTCGAACACTGAAGCTTTCTTT

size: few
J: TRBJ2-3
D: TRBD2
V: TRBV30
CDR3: CAWNDGLAGGHTQYF
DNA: TGTGCCTGGAACGACGGACTAGCGGGAGGGCATACGCAGTATTTT

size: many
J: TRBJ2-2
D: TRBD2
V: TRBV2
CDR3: CASSEAGLANTGELFF
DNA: TGTGCCAGCAGTGAAGCCGGACTAGCGAACACCGGGGAGCTGTTTTTT

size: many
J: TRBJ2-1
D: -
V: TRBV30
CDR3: CACLPPGHNEQFF
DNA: TGTGCCTGTTTACCTCCAGGGCACAATGAGCAGTTCTTC

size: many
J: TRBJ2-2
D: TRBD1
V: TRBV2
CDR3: CASSRDRSSGELFF
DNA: TGTGCCAGCAGCCGGGACAGATCATCCGGGGAGCTGTTTTTT

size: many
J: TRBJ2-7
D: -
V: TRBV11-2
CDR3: CASSLVERTYEQYF
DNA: TGTGCCAGCAGCTTAGTGGAGCGTACCTACGAGCAGTACTTC

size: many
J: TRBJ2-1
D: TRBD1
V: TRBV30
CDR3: CAWSRDRAEQFF
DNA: TGTGCCTGGAGCAGGGACAGGGCTGAGCAGTTCTTC

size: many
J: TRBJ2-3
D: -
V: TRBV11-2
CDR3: CASRILDTQYF
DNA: TGTGCCAGCAGAATACTAGATACGCAGTATTTT

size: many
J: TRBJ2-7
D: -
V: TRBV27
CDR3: CASGWDEQYF
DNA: TGTGCCAGCGGGTGGGACGAGCAGTACTTC

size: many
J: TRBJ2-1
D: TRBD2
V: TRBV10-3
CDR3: CAITQPGLVGYNEQFF
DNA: TGTGCCATCACCCAACCGGGACTAGTCGGATACAATGAGCAGTTCTTC

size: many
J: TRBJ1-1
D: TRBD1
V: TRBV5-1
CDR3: CASSRGTAVNTEAFF
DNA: TGCGCCAGCAGCCGTGGGACAGCGGTAAACACTGAAGCTTTCTTT

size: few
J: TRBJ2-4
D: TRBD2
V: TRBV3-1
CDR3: CASSQAGGAALNIQYF
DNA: TGTGCCAGCAGCCAAGCGGGGGGGGCAGCCCTAAACATTCAGTACTTC

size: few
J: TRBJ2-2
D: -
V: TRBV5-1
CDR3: CASSLGGKTAGELFF
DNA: TGCGCCAGCAGCTTGGGGGGAAAGACTGCCGGGGAGCTGTTTTTT

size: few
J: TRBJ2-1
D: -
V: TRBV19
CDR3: CASSSGTPGVYNEQFF
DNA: TGTGCCAGTAGTTCCGGGACTCCGGGGGTCTACAATGAGCAGTTCTTC

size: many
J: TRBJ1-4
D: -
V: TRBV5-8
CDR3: CASSFWYGGTNEKLFF
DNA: TGTGCCAGCAGCTTCTGGTACGGGGGGACTAATGAAAAACTGTTTTTT

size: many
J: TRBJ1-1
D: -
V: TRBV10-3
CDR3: CAISESKGVYTEAFF
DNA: TGTGCCATCAGTGAGAGTAAGGGGGTCTACACTGAAGCTTTCTTT

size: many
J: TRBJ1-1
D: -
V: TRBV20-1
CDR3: CSALQGNTEAFF
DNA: TGCAGTGCTTTGCAGGGGAACACTGAAGCTTTCTTT

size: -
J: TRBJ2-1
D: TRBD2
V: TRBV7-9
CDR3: CASSLPGTSARSPYNEQFF
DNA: TGTGCCAGCAGCTTACCCGGGACTAGCGCAAGGAGCCCCTACAATGAGCAGTTCTTC

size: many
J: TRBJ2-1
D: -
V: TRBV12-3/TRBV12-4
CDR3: CASSFSVRSYNEQFF
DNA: TGTGCCAGCAGTTTCAGCGTTAGGTCCTACAATGAGCAGTTCTTC

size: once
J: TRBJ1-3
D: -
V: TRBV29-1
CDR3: CSVRREVGNTIYF
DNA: TGCAGCGTGCGCAGGGAGGTTGGAAACACCATATATTTT

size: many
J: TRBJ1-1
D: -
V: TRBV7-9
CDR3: CASSPLPWGFTEAFF
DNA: TGTGCCAGCAGCCCCCTCCCTTGGGGGTTTACTGAAGCTTTCTTT

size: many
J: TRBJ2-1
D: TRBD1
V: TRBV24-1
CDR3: CATSDPPGQGALEQFF
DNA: TGTGCCACCAGTGACCCCCCGGGACAGGGGGCATTGGAGCAGTTCTTC

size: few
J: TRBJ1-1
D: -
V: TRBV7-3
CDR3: CASSHPGNTEAFF
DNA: TGTGCCAGCAGCCACCCCGGGAACACTGAAGCTTTCTTT

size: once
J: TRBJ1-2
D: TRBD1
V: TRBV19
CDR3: CASSITGEVGDGYTF
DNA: TGTGCCAGTAGTATAACAGGGGAGGTTGGTGATGGCTACACCTTC

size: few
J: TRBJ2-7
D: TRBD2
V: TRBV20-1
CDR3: CSARAGGPGNEQYF
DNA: TGCAGTGCTAGGGCGGGAGGGCCTGGTAACGAGCAGTACTTC

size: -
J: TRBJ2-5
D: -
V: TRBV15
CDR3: CATNAPGETQYF
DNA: TGTGCCACCAACGCCCCTGGGGAGACCCAGTACTTC

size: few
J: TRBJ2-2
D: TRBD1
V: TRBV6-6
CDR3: CASSYAGTGAGELFF
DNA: TGTGCCAGCAGTTACGCCGGGACAGGGGCCGGGGAGCTGTTTTTT

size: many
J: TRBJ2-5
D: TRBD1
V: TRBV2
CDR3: CASRRGQGKIAEGFQETQYF
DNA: TGTGCCAGCAGGAGGGGACAGGGAAAGATAGCGGAAGGATTCCAAGAGACCCAGTACTTC

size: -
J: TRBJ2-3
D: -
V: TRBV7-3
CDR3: CASSPIDTGLSLQYF
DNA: TGTGCCAGCAGCCCAATAGATACGGGCCTTAGTTTGCAGTATTTT

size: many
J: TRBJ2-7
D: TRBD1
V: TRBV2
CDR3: CASERSGTVGRQYF
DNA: TGTGCCAGCGAAAGGTCGGGGACAGTTGGAAGGCAGTACTTC

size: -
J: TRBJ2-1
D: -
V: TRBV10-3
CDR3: CAIRTATDNYNEQFF
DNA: TGTGCCATCAGGACCGCGACTGACAATTACAATGAGCAGTTCTTC

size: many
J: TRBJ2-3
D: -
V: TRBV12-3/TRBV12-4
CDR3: CASSFSGTGDTQYF
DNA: TGTGCCAGCAGTTTTTCAGGGACGGGGGATACGCAGTATTTT

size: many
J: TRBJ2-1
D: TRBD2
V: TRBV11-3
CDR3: CASSSPLTSGRWSEQFF
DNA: TGTGCCAGCAGCTCGCCTTTGACTAGCGGGAGATGGAGTGAGCAGTTCTTC

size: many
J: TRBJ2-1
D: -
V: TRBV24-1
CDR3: CATSDLRGRRDPNEQFF
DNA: TGTGCCACCAGTGATTTGCGGGGCCGCCGGGACCCCAATGAGCAGTTCTTC

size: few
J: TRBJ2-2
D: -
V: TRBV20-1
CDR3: CSARGDPHGRELFF
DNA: TGCAGTGCTAGGGGGGACCCTCATGGCCGGGAGCTGTTTTTT

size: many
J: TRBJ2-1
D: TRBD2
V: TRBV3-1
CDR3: CASSQGTSGRALRVRQFF
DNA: TGTGCCAGCAGCCAAGGGACTAGCGGGAGGGCTTTAAGGGTACGGCAGTTCTTC

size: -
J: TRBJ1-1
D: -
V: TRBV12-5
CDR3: CASGLVKSPGHLNTEAFF
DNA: TGTGCTAGTGGTTTGGTAAAAAGTCCGGGACACCTGAACACTGAAGCTTTCTTT

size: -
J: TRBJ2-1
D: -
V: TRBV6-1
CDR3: CASRIWPSYNEQFF
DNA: TGTGCCAGCAGGATATGGCCTTCCTACAATGAGCAGTTCTTC

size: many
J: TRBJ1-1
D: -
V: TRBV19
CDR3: CASTAGKSGEAFF
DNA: TGTGCCAGTACGGCAGGGAAAAGCGGTGAAGCTTTCTTT

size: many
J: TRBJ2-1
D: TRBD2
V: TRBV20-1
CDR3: CSATDGTSGSYEQFF
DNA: TGCAGTGCTACAGACGGGACTAGCGGGAGCTATGAGCAGTTCTTC

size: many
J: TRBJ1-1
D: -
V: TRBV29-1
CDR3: CSVEYSGHEAFF
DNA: TGCAGCGTTGAGTATTCAGGGCATGAAGCTTTCTTT

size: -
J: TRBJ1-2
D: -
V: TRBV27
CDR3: CASSPAGGDGYGYTF
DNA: TGTGCCAGCAGTCCTGCCGGGGGAGACGGCTATGGCTACACCTTC

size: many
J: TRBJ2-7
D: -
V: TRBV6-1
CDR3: CASSLRGYEQYF
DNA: TGTGCCAGCAGCCTCAGGGGCTACGAGCAGTACTTC

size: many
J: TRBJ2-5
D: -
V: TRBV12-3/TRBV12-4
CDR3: CASSLVPGASLKETQYF
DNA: TGTGCCAGCAGTTTAGTCCCGGGAGCGTCTTTGAAAGAGACCCAGTACTTC

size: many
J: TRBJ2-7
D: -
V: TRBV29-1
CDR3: CSVESPYEQYF
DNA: TGCAGCGTTGAATCGCCCTACGAGCAGTACTTC

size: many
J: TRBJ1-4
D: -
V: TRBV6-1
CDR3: CASRSGIGTNEKLFF
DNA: TGTGCCAGCAGGTCCGGCATTGGCACTAATGAAAAACTGTTTTTT

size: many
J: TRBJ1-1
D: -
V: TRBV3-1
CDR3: CASSQEWGDRNTEAFF
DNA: TGTGCCAGCAGCCAAGAATGGGGGGATCGGAACACTGAAGCTTTCTTT